Listed here are 28 T cell receptor beta chains from one sample, sequenced in a study of regulatory T cells in long-lasting Graves disease. For TCR beta, libraries came from iRepertoire HTBI primers and Arm-PCR of CDR3 regions. In TCRdb, the multiplex PCR reads were re-called with MiXCR into one record per CDR3 protein. Among hundreds of thousands of distinct CDR3 sequences listed, 15% to 17% were seen once. Time point in this sample: newly diagnosed GD, antithyroid drugs for less than 3 months. Preparation of the TCR library used RNA extracted from PBMCs. The specimen was peripheral blood mononuclear cells (PBMCs), collected at new diagnosis, from a patient treated with antithyroid drugs. The receptor source for this set is a female donor with Graves disease.

This clonotype was detected only once. The chain has TRBV25-1 and TRBJ2-5, with D perhaps being TRBD1 or TRBD2 (6 bases each). CDR1 and CDR2 (germline): MGHDK, SYGVNS. The V gene lost 1 base and the J gene lost 4 bases, with 16 bases spanning the gap. The CDR3 covers 16 residues. The CDR3 here is CASSELKGGLGETQYF. CDR3 sequence (DNA): TGTGCCAGCAGTGAATTAAAAGGGGGGCTAGGAGAGACCCAGTACTTC.

The chain employs TRBV18 and TRBJ2-1, with D perhaps TRBD1 or TRBD2 (5 bases each). The ends were cut back, 3 bases at V and 0 bases at J, with 12 bases in the middle. The CDR3 runs to 16 residues. Germline CDR1 reads KGHSH; CDR2 reads LQKENI. For the CDR3, the DNA is TGTGCCAGCTCACCTCCGGGACGTAGCTCCTACAATGAGCAGTTCTTC. Its translation: CASSPPGRSSYNEQFF.

In this sample, this clonotype turned up many times. The rearrangement links TRBV19 to TRBJ2-7; D possibly corresponds to TRBD2 (6 bases). CDR1 LNHDA and CDR2 SQIVND come from the germline V gene (reference sequence). V was pared by 3 bases and J by 3 bases, with 18 bases between. The CDR3 covers 16 residues. The CDR3 region is CASSIGGSGPLYEQYF. The DNA of the CDR3 is TGTGCCAGTAGTATCGGGGGAAGTGGCCCCCTCTACGAGCAGTACTTC.

V is TRBV28 and J is TRBJ2-3; 11 nucleotides agree with TRBD2. Germline-derived CDR1 and CDR2 are MDHEN and SYDVKM. Unmatched junction bases numbered 6, after V lost 8 bases and J lost 2 bases. There are 15 residues in the CDR3. The CDR3 coding sequence is TGTGCCAGCGGCTTAGCGGGAGGGTCCACAGATACGCAGTATTTT. As protein: CASGLAGGSTDTQYF. Full variable domain (outside the CDR3, taken from reference TRBV28 and TRBJ2-3): DVKVTQSSRYLVKRTGEKVFLECVQDMDHENMFWYRQDPGLGLRLIYFSYDVKMKEKGDIPEGYSVSREKKERFSLILESASTNQTSMYLCASGLAGGSTDTQYFGPGTRLTVL.

This clonotype was seen repeatedly, ten times or more. The chain joins TRBV6-1 to TRBJ1-3, with no clear D. The germline gives CDR1 MNHNS, CDR2 SASEGT. Trimming stripped 5 bases from V and 0 bases from J, with 14 bases between. The CDR3 extends over 16 amino acids. This CDR3 is CASSPGKVHSGNTIYF. The DNA for the CDR3 is TGTGCCAGCAGTCCTGGAAAAGTTCACTCTGGAAACACCATATATTTT.

This clonotype came up many times. The rearrangement links TRBV6-1 to TRBJ2-1; 10 nucleotides line up with TRBD2. Per germline, CDR1 MNHNS and CDR2 SASEGT. The CDR3 runs 13 residues. V shed 10 bases, J shed 5 bases, and the junction held 5 bases outside the gene matches. In nucleotides, the CDR3 is TGTGCCACCTCTAGCGGGAGTAACAATGAGCAGTTCTTC. Translated, it gives CATSSGSNNEQFF.

This clonotype was picked up a small number of times. The chain carries TRBV27 and TRBJ2-2; maybe TRBD2 (6 bases). CDR1 is MNHEY and CDR2 is SMNVEV in the germline V gene (reference sequence). The CDR3 length is 16 residues. V lost 6 bases, J lost 5 bases, and 19 bases lay in between. CDR3 in DNA: TGTGCCAGCAGACCTCTGACGGGGGTGGGGACCGGGGAGCTGTTTTTT. Protein sequence: CASRPLTGVGTGELFF.

This clonotype was counted at least ten times. The chain joins TRBV2 to TRBJ2-5; 7 bases map to TRBD1. Per germline, CDR1 SNHLY and CDR2 FYNNEI. The J segment lost 4 bases and the V segment lost 5 bases, leaving 10 bases of the junction unmatched. The CDR3 sequence is 15 residues long. CDR3 residues: CASSPYRGTGETQYF. In nucleotides, the CDR3 is TGTGCCAGCAGTCCCTACAGGGGAACTGGAGAGACCCAGTACTTC.

This clonotype was detected many times. The V call is TRBV3-1, the J call TRBJ1-1, with 7 positions matching TRBD1. Per the germline V gene, CDR1 is LGHDT and CDR2 is YNNKEL (reference sequence). Unmatched junction bases numbered 10, after V lost 5 bases and J lost 1 base. The CDR3 covers 16 residues. In DNA form, the CDR3 reads TGTGCCAGCAGCTCCGCCGGGACAGAAGGGAACACTGAAGCTTTCTTT. It yields the protein CASSSAGTEGNTEAFF.

This rearrangement joins TRBV9 to TRBJ2-2; the D gene is possibly TRBD1 (6 bases). The CDR3 consists of 17 residues. Trimming removed 4 bases at V and 0 bases at J, with 16 bases between. CDR1 and CDR2 (germline): SGDLS, YYNGEE. DNA for the CDR3: TGTGCCAGCAGCCTTAGGGGGTTAGGATCGAACACCGGGGAGCTGTTTTTT. Encoded protein: CASSLRGLGSNTGELFF.

This clonotype occurred many times. The chain has TRBV3-1 and TRBJ2-1, with D uncertain. This CDR3 spans 13 amino acids. V was shortened by 3 bases and J by 6 bases, with 9 bases between the two germline ends. Germline V gives CDR1 LGHDT, CDR2 YNNKEL (reference sequence). CDR3 in DNA: TGTGCCAGCAGCCACCTACCCCCCAATGAGCAGTTCTTC. Encoded protein: CASSHLPPNEQFF.

This clonotype has more than one count but fewer than ten. This may arise from a read error, as a much more abundant clone is one base away. The chain links TRBV6-2 or TRBV6-3 to TRBJ1-2; 9 positions match TRBD1. CDR3 length: 14 residues. Losses at the gene ends were 5 bases for V and 4 bases for J; bases not matched to a gene: 5. The germline V gene has CDR1 MNHEY and CDR2 SVGEGT. CDR3 in amino acids: CASSDATGGYGYTF. The DNA for the CDR3 is TGTGCCAGCAGTGACGCGACAGGGGGCTATGGCTACACCTTC.

This clonotype was detected many times. With a much larger clone just one base away, this may be a read error. Without the conserved terminal phenylalanine or tryptophan, this CDR3 likely stems from a read error. The chain employs TRBV7-2 and TRBJ2-5; D unclear. The length of the CDR3 is 14 residues. V was shortened by 5 bases and J by 2 bases, with 12 bases between the two germline ends. Per germline, CDR1 SGHTA and CDR2 FQGNSA. This CDR3 is CASSPRQVQETQYL. The DNA of the CDR3 is TGTGCCAGCAGCCCACGGCAGGTTCAAGAGACCCAGTACCTC.

The chain recombines TRBV3-1 with TRBJ2-3; 8 positions match TRBD1. Germline V gene data show CDR1 as LGHDT and CDR2 as YNNKEL (reference sequence). The CDR3 loop spans 14 amino acids. Trimming at V came to 5 bases and at J to 4 bases, leaving 5 bases not matched to a gene. The chain's CDR3 is CASSTRTGPDTQYF. DNA of the CDR3: TGTGCCAGCAGCACCCGGACAGGGCCAGATACGCAGTATTTT.

This clonotype occurred many times. The chain couples TRBV20-1 to TRBJ2-1, with D tentatively TRBD1 (6 bases). The CDR3 contains 15 residues. V dropped 5 bases and J dropped 9 bases, with 23 bases sitting between them. The germline CDR1 and CDR2 sequences are DFQATT and SNEGSKA (reference sequence). The CDR3 coding sequence is TGCAGTGCTCGGTCGCCTCGAGACAGGAATCGTGAGCAGTTCTTC. As protein: CSARSPRDRNREQFF.

This clonotype was seen many times. In nucleotides, the CDR3 is TGCAGCGTTGCTGGGACGATAAGATTGGATGAAAAACTGTTTTTT. As protein: CSVAGTIRLDEKLFF. This sequence joins TRBV29-1 and TRBJ1-4; a possible D gene is TRBD1 (5 bases). CDR3 length: 15 amino acids. Germline CDR1 SQVTM, CDR2 ANQGSEA. Trimming pared 4 bases from V and 6 bases from J, leaving 18 bases between.

J is TRBJ1-2 and V is TRBV9; 8 nucleotides agree with TRBD1. Trimming cost V 7 bases and J 4 bases; bases outside gene matches: 6. This CDR3 comprises 13 residues. CDR1 is SGDLS and CDR2 is YYNGEE in the germline V gene. CDR3 amino acids: CASAAGGIYGYTF. The CDR3 DNA reads as TGTGCCAGCGCGGCAGGGGGCATCTATGGCTACACCTTC. The full variable domain, rest sourced from reference TRBV9 and TRBJ1-2, is DSGVTQTPKHLITATGQRVTLRCSPRSGDLSVYWYQQSLDQGLQFLIQYYNGEERAKGNILERFSAQQFPDLHSELNLSSLELGDSALYFCASAAGGIYGYTFGSGTRLTVV.

The chain uses TRBV2 and TRBJ2-1; 11 positions match TRBD2. Germline V gene sequence: CDR1 SNHLY, CDR2 FYNNEI. The CDR3 covers 14 residues. V lost 7 bases to trimming and J lost 6 bases; unmatched junction nucleotides: 5. CDR3 sequence reads: CASTPGTSGNEQFF. As DNA, the CDR3 is TGTGCCAGCACTCCCGGGACTAGCGGCAATGAGCAGTTCTTC.

Notes on this clonotype: A much larger clone lies a single base off, so this may be a read error. J is TRBJ2-4 and V is TRBV24-1, with 11 bases matching TRBD2. The germline CDR1 and CDR2 sequences are KGHDR and SFDVKD. V was pared by 9 bases and J by 13 bases, with 13 bases of the junction left unmatched. The CDR3 is 14 amino acids. In nucleotides, the CDR3 is TGTGCCACCGCGACTAGCGGGATATACAATGAGCAGTACTTC. Residues: CATATSGIYNEQYF.

In its sample, this clonotype was seen many times. The CDR3 loop reads CASSLSGMNTEAFF. In DNA form, the CDR3 reads TGTGCCAGCAGCTTAAGCGGTATGAACACTGAAGCTTTCTTT. V and J are TRBV13 and TRBJ1-1; D gene unclear. This CDR3 contains 14 residues. Germline lookup yields CDR1 PRHDT and CDR2 FYEKMQ (reference sequence). Trimming removed 2 bases at V and 0 bases at J, with 7 bases between.

This clonotype was seen a few times. The rearrangement uses TRBV15 and TRBJ1-6; no definite D call. This CDR3 contains 14 residues. The V and J ends lost 3 bases and 8 bases respectively, with 11 bases between them. Germline CDR1 is LNHNV and CDR2 is YYDKDF (reference sequence). This CDR3 is CATSRATADSPLHF. The CDR3 nucleotides read TGTGCCACCAGCAGGGCCACGGCTGATTCACCCCTCCACTTT.

This clonotype was detected a few times. One junction end does not reproduce the germline sequence, and a read error may be involved. The chain uses TRBV28 and TRBJ1-1; D unclear. The CDR3 length is 13 residues. Germline-derived CDR1 and CDR2 are MDHEN and SYDVKM. The CDR3 reads CAGSLISDREAFF. DNA of the CDR3: TGTGCCGGCAGTTTAATTTCAGACCGCGAAGCTTTCTTT.

At least ten counts were recorded for this clonotype. The V call is TRBV4-1, the J call TRBJ1-2; D is unresolved. Trimming cost V 0 bases and J 10 bases, with 9 bases left between them. The CDR3 sequence is 12 residues long. CDR1 is MGHRA, CDR2 YSYEKL, per germline. Here the CDR3 reads CASSQDPLFYTF. DNA of the CDR3: TGCGCCAGCAGCCAAGATCCCTTGTTCTACACCTTC.

This clonotype has a count of ten or more. The rearrangement uses TRBV29-1 and TRBJ2-3, with 8 nucleotides matching TRBD2. CDR3 size: 12 residues. Germline V gene data show CDR1 as SQVTM and CDR2 as ANQGSEA. With 7 bases clipped from V and 8 bases from J, the junction kept 8 bases outside the gene matches. CDR3 protein: CSARTSTSTQYF. DNA for the CDR3: TGCAGCGCACGGACTAGCACTAGTACGCAGTATTTT.

This clonotype was found many times. The chain links TRBV9 to TRBJ2-1, with 10 bases identical to TRBD2. From germline, CDR1 is SGDLS and CDR2 YYNGEE. This CDR3 is built from 14 residues. J was trimmed by 13 bases and V by 2 bases; bases with no gene match: 9. CDR3 nucleotides: TGTGCCAGCAGCGTCCTAGCGGGAGAACTTGAACAGTTCTTC. It codes for CASSVLAGELEQFF.

There are many counts of this clonotype. The chain is built from TRBV6-2 or TRBV6-3 and TRBJ2-3; D perhaps matches TRBD2 (6 bases). The CDR3 length is 15 residues. V was clipped by 4 bases and J by 6 bases, with 17 bases between them. CDR1 is MNHEY, CDR2 SVGEGT, per germline. The CDR3 nucleotides read TGTGCCAGCAGTTCCCGGGCGGGATCCCCCGATACGCAGTATTTT. As protein: CASSSRAGSPDTQYF.

This clonotype was picked up many times. The V gene is TRBV28, the J gene TRBJ1-4; tentatively, D is TRBD1 (5 bases). The CDR3 has 14 amino acids. The V gene's germline CDR1 is MDHEN and CDR2 SYDVKM. V was trimmed by 4 bases and J by 7 bases, leaving 13 bases between them. The CDR3 DNA reads TGTGCCAGCAGTTCTCACGGGGGTGGTGAAAAACTGTTTTTT. Protein sequence: CASSSHGGGEKLFF.

The table lists this clonotype with many counts. The CDR3 region has the DNA TGCAGTGCGATGCCCGTTGAGGGGCATCAGCCCCAGCATTTT. Translating it yields CSAMPVEGHQPQHF. The chain is built from TRBV20-1 and TRBJ1-5, with TRBD1 as a possible D gene (5 bases). The V end was cut by 6 bases, the J end by 5 bases, with 17 bases between. The CDR3 contains 14 residues. Per the germline V gene, CDR1 is DFQATT and CDR2 is SNEGSKA (reference sequence).